This T cell receptor beta chain is from a study of CD4 and CD8 cells across lung adenocarcinoma regions (dated by TCRdb to the late 2010s). In terms of the full investigation: The study compared tumor centers with tumor margins to examine intratumor heterogeneity of the T cell receptor repertoire.

The library was prepared using PCR. The sample was run on a HiSeq X Ten. The public reads were reprocessed in TCRdb via fastp at Q25 and MiXCR, keeping in-frame beta chains. Every distinct CDR3 protein forms one entry, paired with its most common genes and DNA. In this sample the table shows some 25,000 distinct CDR3 sequences, roughly half of which occur a single time. The ten largest clones add up to 48% of the sample. From a lookup of the germline V gene, CDR1 and CDR2 are WSHSY and SAAADI. V and J are trimmed by 6 bases and 10 bases, and the gene matches miss 14 bases of the junction. Inclusive of the bounding cysteine and phenylalanine, the CDR3 is 14 residues long. The only DNA kept is the CDR3, 42 bases in frame from the first base. Concerning this clonotype itself: The antigen this receptor binds is unknown. The sample holds no much larger clone one base away, and base qualities are not on file.

Donors were patients with localized lung adenocarcinoma, a subtype of non-small cell lung cancer. Samples were obtained from the centers of localized lung adenocarcinomas. CD8+ T cells from tumor tissue were profiled separately from CD4+ T cells for TCR repertoire analysis. The sequence links TRBV10-2 to TRBJ1-1; 7 bases in the junction line up with TRBD1. This TCR derives from a male donor with lung adenocarcinoma. The CD4 and CD8 labels of this study may be unreliable. The sequenced sample consisted of CD8+ T cells from the center of a lung tumor. Explained via the paper, the cell subset or site label denotes: tumor center region. The sequenced DNA is TGCGCCAGCAGCTCAGGACAGGACAAGCCTGGAGCTTTCTTT. Translated, this gives CASSSGQDKPGAFF.